The TCR beta chain described here comes from a study of shared clonotypes between healthy human individuals. In the naive CD8 group, cells lacked CD45RO and were positively selected for CCR7, so terminally differentiated effector memory CD45RA+ cells were left out. Donation came from healthy HIV-negative adults that had no recent acute infections or vaccinations. The V end lost 3 bases, the J end lost 4 bases, and 12 bases lay between the germline ends. Germline V CDR1 and CDR2: SGHRS, YFSETQ. The CDR3 loop spans 14 amino acids. Assay used: immunoSEQ multiplex PCR; TCRdb lists only in-frame clones, some missing. This sample has roughly 2,000,000 clones, with 85% to 95% found just once.

Specimen: naive CD8+ T cells sorted from blood. The sequence derives from a man aged 18 to 29 in good health. The chain couples TRBV5-1 to TRBJ2-3; D perhaps matches TRBD2 (5 bases). The CDR3 DNA follows: TGCGCCAGCAGCTACGGCCCCGGGGCAGATACGCAGTATTTT. It codes for CASSYGPGADTQYF. Full variable domain (outside the CDR3, taken from reference TRBV5-1 and TRBJ2-3): KAGVTQTPRYLIKTRGQQVTLSCSPISGHRSVSWYQQTPGQGLQFLFEYFSETQRNKGNFPGRFSGRQFSNSRSEMNVSTLELGDSALYLCASSYGPGADTQYFGPGTRLTVL.